This entry lists 32 T cell receptor beta chains sequenced from one sample in a study of early T cells in non-severe SARS-CoV-2 infection (dated by TCRdb to 2020 to 2023). Library construction relied on 5' RACE. The listed sequencing device is NextSeq 500. TCRdb redid the processing of the public reads, applying fastp at Q25 and MiXCR, and retained in-frame beta chains. For every CDR3 protein sequence, its rows merge into one entry that carries the most common genes and DNA. Recorded for this sample are about 17,000 distinct CDR3 sequences; more than 5% of them occurred a single time. Of the sample, 6.5% to 8% is held by the ten largest clones. The sample was whole blood. All receptors derive from an adult who was a healthcare worker with PCR-confirmed SARS-CoV-2 infection or an uninfected control (not recorded which).

This clonotype was recorded many times. The chain has TRBV7-2 and TRBJ2-1; unclear D gene. The CDR3 is 12 amino acids. Germline V gene data show CDR1 as SGHTA and CDR2 as FQGNSA. Deletions cut 3 bases from V and 15 bases from J, with 15 bases between. The chain's CDR3 is CASSFDSSVRFF. CDR3 coding DNA: TGTGCCAGCAGCTTCGACTCAAGCGTACGGTTCTTC.

Ten or more counts support this clonotype. J is TRBJ2-2 and V is TRBV20-1, with 11 bases identical to TRBD2. The germline gives CDR1 DFQATT, CDR2 SNEGSKA (reference sequence). The V segment lost 2 bases and the J segment 3 bases; nucleotides outside the gene matches: 8. The CDR3 has 17 amino acids. This CDR3 is CSARRRVAGGDTGELFF. DNA for the CDR3: TGCAGTGCTAGAAGAAGGGTAGCGGGAGGGGACACCGGGGAGCTGTTTTTT.

This clonotype was seen only a few times. The V and J genes are TRBV5-1 and TRBJ2-5; 9 bases align to TRBD2. The CDR3 extends over 14 amino acids. V lost 2 bases to trimming and J lost 3 bases; unmatched junction nucleotides: 2. CDR1 SGHRS and CDR2 YFSETQ come from the germline V gene. CDR3 in amino acids: CASSFAGGEETQYF. The CDR3 nucleotides are TGCGCCAGCAGCTTCGCGGGAGGGGAAGAGACCCAGTACTTC.

At least ten counts were recorded for this clonotype. CDR3: CSASTGTDEKLFF. CDR3 bases: TGCAGCGCCTCTACCGGGACAGATGAAAAACTGTTTTTT. The chain has TRBV20-1 and TRBJ1-4; 7 bases align to TRBD1. The CDR3 is 13 residues long. Germline-derived CDR1 and CDR2 are DFQATT and SNEGSKA (reference sequence).

Many counts were recorded for this clonotype. The chain employs TRBV28 and TRBJ2-3, with 13 positions matching TRBD2. The ends lost 9 bases at V and 0 bases at J; junction bases unmatched: 6. From germline, CDR1 is MDHEN and CDR2 SYDVKM. This CDR3 is 16 amino acids long. The CDR3 DNA reads as TGTGCCAGTACCGGGACTAGCGGGAAAAGCACAGATACGCAGTATTTT. Translation gives CASTGTSGKSTDTQYF. The variable domain in full, completed from reference TRBV28 and TRBJ2-3, reads DVKVTQSSRYLVKRTGEKVFLECVQDMDHENMFWYRQDPGLGLRLIYFSYDVKMKEKGDIPEGYSVSREKKERFSLILESASTNQTSMYLCASTGTSGKSTDTQYFGPGTRLTVL.

This clonotype is labeled medium-sized. V and J are TRBV21-1 and TRBJ1-3; no DNA check was done on the table's D call, TRBD1. TRBV21-1 is a pseudogene segment. CDR3 length equals 16 residues. CDR3 in DNA: TGTGCCAGCAGCAATCGTACAGGGATCTTTGGAAACACCATATATTTT. Translated, it gives CASSNRTGIFGNTIYF.

There are a few counts of this clonotype. The chain joins TRBV6-5 to TRBJ2-3; D call uncertain. This CDR3 spans 16 amino acids. The V end lost 2 bases, the J end lost 0 bases, and 12 bases lay between the germline ends. CDR1 and CDR2 (germline): MNHEY, SVGAGI. CDR3 coding DNA: TGTGCCAGCAGTTACAGGCGGTACTCTAGCACAGATACGCAGTATTTT. Amino acids: CASSYRRYSSTDTQYF.

By share, this clonotype ranks as medium-sized. V usage is TRBV29-1 and J usage is TRBJ1-6, with TRBD1 matching over 8 bases. Losses at the gene ends were 3 bases for V and 11 bases for J; bases not matched to a gene: 6. CDR1 and CDR2 (germline): SQVTM, ANQGSEA. The CDR3 runs to 13 residues. The CDR3 region has the DNA TGCAGCGTTGAGGACAGGGTGGGGACACCCCTCCACTTT. Translation gives CSVEDRVGTPLHF.

This chain uses TRBV7-8 with TRBJ2-2, with TRBD1 matching 7 bases. After removal of 5 bases from V and 7 bases from J, the junction contained 10 bases not matched to a gene. Germline CDR1 is SGHVS and CDR2 is FQNEAQ. This CDR3 comprises 15 residues. The CDR3 nucleotides are TGTGCCAGCAGCCGCGGGCAACAGGGGATCGGGGAGCTGTTTTTT. This encodes CASSRGQQGIGELFF.

Here the CDR3 reads CATSDSGQYV. The CDR3 region has the DNA TGTGCCACCAGTGATTCTGGACAGTACGTC. The chain employs TRBV24-1 and TRBJ2-7, with D uncertain. Trimming cost V 2 bases and J 10 bases, with 5 bases left between them. Per the germline V gene, CDR1 is KGHDR and CDR2 is SFDVKD. CDR3 length: 10 residues.

This clonotype was detected only a few times. The V gene is TRBV7-2, the J gene TRBJ1-4; possibly TRBD1 for D (6 bases). This CDR3 region has 15 residues. Trimming pared 6 bases from V and 5 bases from J, leaving 16 bases between. Germline CDR1 and CDR2: SGHTA and FQGNSA. The CDR3 is CASRQHGQLNEKLFF. CDR3 DNA sequence: TGTGCCAGCAGACAACACGGACAGCTAAATGAAAAACTGTTTTTT.

This clonotype was seen a few times. The rearrangement uses TRBV6-2 or TRBV6-3 and TRBJ1-1; D is unclear. This CDR3 is 11 amino acids long. Germline CDR1 reads MNHEY; CDR2 reads SVGEGT. V lost 6 bases and J 4 bases, leaving 6 bases between the germline ends. The DNA for the CDR3 is TGTGCCAGCAGCCGGGGCACTGAAGCTTTCTTT. This gives the protein CASSRGTEAFF.

In this sample, this clonotype turned up many times. The chain recombines TRBV6-5 with TRBJ1-4; the D is unclear. Trimming removed 6 bases from V and 8 bases from J, with 13 bases in between. This CDR3 has 13 residues. The germline V gene encodes CDR1 MNHEY and CDR2 SVGAGI. CDR3 amino acids: CASSLTAREKLFF. CDR3 coding DNA: TGTGCCAGCAGCCTCACTGCACGCGAAAAACTGTTTTTT.

This clonotype occurred a few times. This sequence joins TRBV6-5 and TRBJ2-7, with D uncertain. Germline CDR1 MNHEY, CDR2 SVGAGI. The V end was cut by 0 bases, the J end by 7 bases, with 19 bases between. The CDR3 is 16 residues long. The CDR3 protein is CASSYSTLTALGEQYF. The CDR3 region has the DNA TGTGCCAGCAGTTACTCCACCCTCACGGCTCTAGGGGAGCAGTACTTC.

This clonotype is labeled as medium-sized. The J gene is TRBJ1-2, the V gene TRBV20-1; D gene uncertain. The V gene lost 6 bases and the J gene lost 7 bases, with 15 bases spanning the gap. The germline V gene encodes CDR1 DFQATT and CDR2 SNEGSKA (reference sequence). There are 12 residues in the CDR3. The CDR3 is CSAQETRRGYTF. In DNA form, the CDR3 reads TGCAGTGCCCAGGAGACAAGACGTGGCTACACCTTC.

The J gene is TRBJ2-3, the V gene TRBV29-1, with D possibly being TRBD1 (6 bases). Between the trimmed V and J ends, which lost 4 bases and 2 bases, there was a span of 16 bases. The CDR3 consists of 15 residues. Per the germline V gene, CDR1 is SQVTM and CDR2 is ANQGSEA. The CDR3 DNA follows: TGCAGCGTTGGGCCGCAGGGGACCAACACAGATACGCAGTATTTT. Protein: CSVGPQGTNTDTQYF.

In this sample, this clonotype is medium-sized. This sequence joins TRBV30 and TRBJ2-5, with D perhaps matching TRBD1 or TRBD2 (7 bases each). The CDR3 loop spans 16 amino acids. Trimming shortened V by 1 base and J by 2 bases, and 17 bases separated the two germline ends. The germline CDR1 and CDR2 sequences are GTSNPN and SVGIG (reference sequence). CDR3: CAWSGEGYRGQETQYF. The DNA for the CDR3 is TGTGCCTGGAGTGGGGAGGGGTACAGGGGACAAGAGACCCAGTACTTC.

V and J are TRBV27 and TRBJ2-5, with TRBD2 identical over 11 bases. This CDR3 has 14 residues. The germline CDR1 and CDR2 sequences are MNHEY and SMNVEV (reference sequence). The DNA of the CDR3 is TGTTCTAAACCCGGGACTAGCGGCCAAGAGACCCAGTACTTC. This encodes CSKPGTSGQETQYF.

This clonotype was counted a few times. The genes are TRBV24-1 and TRBJ2-2; no clear D. The CDR3 is made up of 14 amino acids. Trimming cost V 9 bases and J 0 bases, with 10 bases left between them. Germline loops: CDR1 KGHDR, CDR2 SFDVKD. The CDR3 region is CATGDPANTGELFF. CDR3 in DNA: TGTGCCACCGGAGACCCCGCGAACACCGGGGAGCTGTTTTTT.

There are many counts of this clonotype. This rearrangement joins TRBV29-1 to TRBJ1-2; D possibly corresponds to TRBD1 (5 bases). The germline V and J ends were trimmed by 3 bases and 4 bases, with 15 bases remaining between them. This CDR3 spans 14 amino acids. Germline V gene data show CDR1 as SQVTM and CDR2 as ANQGSEA. The CDR3: CSVEGSGPAYGYTF. Here the CDR3 DNA reads TGCAGCGTTGAGGGGTCAGGGCCTGCCTATGGCTACACCTTC.

This clonotype was seen ten or more times. The chain is built from TRBV5-4 and TRBJ2-3; TRBD1 matches 9 bases. The J segment lost 4 bases and the V segment lost 4 bases, leaving 7 bases of the junction unmatched. The CDR3 consists of 15 residues. The V gene's germline CDR1 is SGHNT and CDR2 YYREEE (reference sequence). CDR3 protein: CASSIQGARPDTQYF. As DNA, the CDR3 is TGTGCCAGCAGCATACAGGGGGCCCGCCCAGATACGCAGTATTTT.

This clonotype was counted only a few times. This could be a read error, since a much larger clone is one nucleotide away. The V and J genes are TRBV5-4 and TRBJ1-6; perhaps TRBD1 as D (5 bases). Looked up from germline, CDR1 is SGHNT and CDR2 is YYREEE (reference sequence). Trimming left V 4 bases short and J 5 bases short, with 16 bases between. The CDR3 contains 16 residues. CDR3 loop: CASSPPGRANNSPLHF. The CDR3 bases are TGTGCCAGCAGCCCCCCGGGCAGGGCTAATAATTCACCCCTCCACTTT.

This clonotype was recorded many times. The chain couples TRBV4-1 to TRBJ2-2, with D tentatively TRBD2 (5 bases). The CDR3 runs 14 residues. Per the germline V gene, CDR1 is MGHRA and CDR2 is YSYEKL. Trimming stripped 0 bases from V and 6 bases from J, with 8 bases between. CDR3 sequence: CASSQDPRAGELFF. The CDR3 region has the DNA TGCGCCAGCAGCCAAGATCCGAGGGCCGGGGAGCTGTTTTTT.

This clonotype has more than one count but fewer than ten. This chain joins TRBV6-2 or TRBV6-3 and TRBJ1-1; D unresolved. V was trimmed by 7 bases and J by 2 bases, leaving 14 bases between them. The V gene's germline CDR1 is MNHEY and CDR2 SVGEGT. This CDR3 is 14 amino acids long. The CDR3 region is CASKGQGRNTEAFF. As DNA, the CDR3 is TGTGCCAGCAAGGGCCAAGGGAGAAACACTGAAGCTTTCTTT.

This sequence joins TRBV5-1 and TRBJ2-6; 7 nucleotides agree with TRBD1. Germline V CDR1 and CDR2: SGHRS, YFSETQ. V trimming: 4 bases; J trimming: 0 bases; junction bases outside the gene matches: 7. CDR3 size: 17 residues. CDR3 residues: CASSPGTAISGANVLTF. The CDR3 region has the DNA TGCGCCAGCAGCCCCGGGACAGCTATCTCTGGGGCCAACGTCCTGACTTTC.

This clonotype has ten or more counts. This sequence joins TRBV29-1 and TRBJ1-5; D uncertain. Germline CDR1 and CDR2: SQVTM and ANQGSEA. This CDR3 contains 13 residues. With 4 bases removed from V and 3 bases from J, the gap between germline ends came to 10 bases. The CDR3 nucleotides are TGCAGCGTTGGTGCGGGGAACAATCAGCCCCAGCATTTT. It translates to CSVGAGNNQPQHF.

The chain couples TRBV28 to TRBJ2-7, with 9 bases matching TRBD2. CDR1 and CDR2 (germline): MDHEN, SYDVKM. The CDR3 runs to 19 residues. With 5 bases clipped from V and 0 bases from J, the junction kept 17 bases outside the gene matches. The CDR3: CASSHYAYLEREDSYEQYF. The CDR3 coding sequence is TGTGCCAGCAGTCATTATGCGTATCTTGAGCGGGAGGACTCCTACGAGCAGTACTTC.

This clonotype was seen ten or more times. The chain is built from TRBV7-2 and TRBJ1-4; no clear D. Germline CDR1 reads SGHTA; CDR2 reads FQGNSA. The CDR3 loop spans 12 amino acids. Trimming stripped 1 base from V and 7 bases from J, with 4 bases between. The CDR3 region has the DNA TGTGCCAGCAGCTTAGAAGGTGAAAAACTGTTTTTT. It codes for CASSLEGEKLFF.

This clonotype came up a few times. The gene calls are TRBV24-1 and TRBJ1-1; D call uncertain. V was pared by 3 bases and J by 2 bases, with 6 bases between. The CDR3 is 13 residues long. Germline CDR1 is KGHDR and CDR2 is SFDVKD. The CDR3 reads CATSDILNTEAFF. Here the CDR3 DNA reads TGTGCCACCAGTGATATCCTCAACACTGAAGCTTTCTTT.

This clonotype occurred many times. V and J are TRBV24-1 and TRBJ1-5; D is perhaps TRBD1 (6 bases). Deletions cut 1 base from V and 5 bases from J, with 14 bases between. The CDR3 has 16 amino acids. Germline V CDR1 and CDR2: KGHDR, SFDVKD. The CDR3 spells CATSDFSGDPHQPQHF. CDR3 bases: TGTGCCACCAGTGATTTCTCAGGGGACCCGCATCAGCCCCAGCATTTT.

Judged by abundance, this clonotype is medium-sized. The chain recombines TRBV7-2 with TRBJ2-4, with 10 bases matching TRBD2. The CDR3 spans 16 residues. CDR1 and CDR2 (germline): SGHTA, FQGNSA. The ends lost 5 bases at V and 7 bases at J; junction bases unmatched: 11. The CDR3 DNA reads as TGTGCCAGCAGCCCCCAAGGGCAGCGGGGGGGGAACATTCAGTACTTC. This encodes CASSPQGQRGGNIQYF.

This clonotype has a count of ten or more. The V gene is TRBV4-1, the J gene TRBJ1-3; the D gene is possibly TRBD1 (6 bases). V dropped 7 bases and J dropped 7 bases, with 17 bases sitting between them. Germline values: CDR1 MGHRA, CDR2 YSYEKL. The CDR3 spans 14 residues. CDR3 DNA: TGCGCCAGCACCCACCTACCCAGGGGTAACACCATATATTTT. Translation: CASTHLPRGNTIYF.